Listed below are T cell receptor beta chains from one sample, sequenced in a study of cytomegalovirus exposure and HLA in healthy donors. TCRdb keeps only in-frame clones here, not all; method: immunoSEQ multiplex PCR. The sample is made up of tens of thousands of clones, and the top ten hold 4% to 5.5% of it. The sequenced sample consisted of PBMCs. The receptors derive from a woman in her thirties or forties in good health and CMV-seropositive. The CDR3 runs from the conserved cysteine through the conserved F or W. D genes are given only for firm matches.

TRBJ2-1 TRBV5-4 NA TGTGCCAGCAGCGATTTTCTTCAAGGGCTTAGGGGCGATGAGCAGTTCTTC CASSDFLQGLRGDEQFF
TRBJ1-4 TRBV21-1 NA TGTGCCAGCAGCAAATTAATGTTTGCAACTAATGAAAAACTGTTTTTT CASSKLMFATNEKLFF
TRBJ2-7 TRBV15 TRBD2 TGTGCCACCAGCAGAGAACAGCGGGAGGCACCTTCTTCCTACGAGCAGTACTTC CATSREQREAPSSYEQYF
TRBJ2-7 TRBV29-1 TRBD2 TGCAGCGTTGTGGGACTAGAGATTTATAGCTACGAGCAGTACTTC CSVVGLEIYSYEQYF
TRBJ2-3 TRBV7-9 TRBD2 TGTGCCAGCAGCCCTAGCGGGAGTGACGGAGATACGCAGTATTTT CASSPSGSDGDTQYF
TRBJ1-2 TRBV7-3 NA TGTGCCAGCAGCCCAACAGGGACACCTGATACTAACTATGGCTACACCTTC CASSPTGTPDTNYGYTF
TRBJ2-2 TRBV5-1 NA TGCGCCAGCAGCTTGGCTCCGGGGGTGAACACCGGGGAGCTGTTTTTT CASSLAPGVNTGELFF
TRBJ1-4 TRBV5-5 NA TGTGCCAGCAGCTTGGCGCAGAATGAAAAACTGTTTTTT CASSLAQNEKLFF
TRBJ1-5 TRBV10-3 NA TGTGCCATCAGTGAGGCCGCCGGGGAGCCCCAGCATTTT CAISEAAGEPQHF
TRBJ2-3 TRBV6-1 TRBD2 TGTGCCAGCAGTGAACTGGTGGCGGGAGGGCCGACAGATACGCAGTATTTT CASSELVAGGPTDTQYF
TRBJ1-4 TRBV27 NA TGTGCCAGCAGTACAGGTCACGAAAAACTGTTTTTT CASSTGHEKLFF
TRBJ1-1 TRBV7-2 NA TGTGCCAGCAGCTTATCGGGTGGGGCAGTGAACACTGAAGCTTTCTTT CASSLSGGAVNTEAFF
TRBJ1-2 TRBV4-2 NA TGTGCCAGCAGCCAAGATCCGGGGGTTAGCGATGGCTACACCTTC CASSQDPGVSDGYTF
TRBJ1-1 TRBV11-2 TRBD1 TGTGCCAGCAGCTTAGCGGGACAGGGTAGAGGAGCTTTCTTT CASSLAGQGRGAFF
TRBJ1-4 TRBV7-8 NA TGTGCCAGCAGCGCCCGGGACAAGGCTAATGAAAAACTGTTTTTT CASSARDKANEKLFF
TRBJ2-5 TRBV2 NA TGTGCCAGCAGTCCGGACAATGGCGTAAGTCAAGAGACCCAGTACTTC CASSPDNGVSQETQYF
TRBJ1-1 TRBV11-3 TRBD1 TGTGCCAGCAGCTACGCAACCGGACAGGGGACCGCTGAAGCTTTCTTT CASSYATGQGTAEAFF
TRBJ2-3 TRBV14 TRBD2 TGTGCCAGCAGCCAGAGACTAGCGGGGGGCGCTAGCACAGATACGCAGTATTTT CASSQRLAGGASTDTQYF
TRBJ2-7 TRBV5-6 TRBD2 TGTGCCAGCAGCTTCACCGGGACTAGAGGCTCCTACGAGCAGTACTTC CASSFTGTRGSYEQYF
TRBJ2-5 TRBV14 NA TGTGCCAGCAGCCAAGTTCCAGAGGCTCTACAAGAGACCCAGTACTTC CASSQVPEALQETQYF
TRBJ2-3 TRBV2 TRBD2 TGTGCCAGCAGCCCACTAGCGGGAGGGGGAGATACGCAGTATTTT CASSPLAGGGDTQYF
TRBJ1-4 TRBV2 TRBD1 TGTGCCAGCAGTGGGGCTTGGGACAGGGGAGATGAAAAACTGTTTTTT CASSGAWDRGDEKLFF